This T cell receptor (beta chain) was profiled in a study of Ad26.COV2.S vaccination and SARS-CoV-2 variants. Study outcomes and limitations: Reported post-vaccination CD8+ and CD4+ T cell responses to spike showed substantial breadth. Among vaccine recipients, spike-specific TCR breadth exceeded that of placebo recipients.

Generated by immunoSEQ multiplex PCR, the TCRdb table keeps only in-frame clones and is missing some. The table shows more than 120,000 clones, with roughly 90% occurring only once. V lost 2 bases and J lost 2, with 12 bases in between. The CDR3 contains 15 residues. Germline V gene sequence: CDR1 SGHKS, CDR2 YYEKEE (reference sequence). In its sample, this clone was seen once. What it binds is unknown. This chain uses TRBV5-5 with TRBJ2-3, with D perhaps given as TRBD1 or TRBD2 (5 bases each). The sequence derives from a human donor who had recovered from COVID-19. The material was peripheral blood, obtained after recovery from COVID-19. The CDR3 sequence: CASSFRDGLTDTQYF. The CDR3 bases are TGTGCCAGCAGCTTCCGGGACGGACTCACAGATACGCAGTATTTT.